A single T cell receptor (beta chain) is shown here with its context. Its antigen remains unknown. Genomic DNA templated the TCR beta VDJ and CDR3 profiling. MiXCR, applied by TCRdb to the reads, yields one record per CDR3 protein. Of about 160,000 distinct CDR3 sequences listed, roughly 50% are singletons. This specimen belongs to a study of CD8+CD57+ T cells in acquired aplastic anemia. Notes on the study in general: Patients and controls were not found to differ significantly in CD8+ Simpson's diversity.

The CDR3 is 16 amino acids. Trimming at V came to 6 bases and at J to 3 bases, leaving 13 bases not matched to a gene. Germline V CDR1 and CDR2: DFQATT, SNEGSKA (reference sequence). Patients included in sequencing had previously demonstrated CD8+CD57+ cell expansion by flow cytometry. No therapy had been given to the patients at the time of blood sampling. The sample taken for sequencing was sorted CD4+, CD8+, or CD8+CD57+ T cells (not recorded which) from PBMCs. This clonotype was sampled from a human donor with aplastic anemia. The rearrangement joins TRBV20-1 to TRBJ2-1; 8 nucleotides align to TRBD2. CDR3 sequence reads: CSAPGGSGYIYNEQFF. In DNA form, the CDR3 reads TGCAGTGCCCCGGGGGGGTCGGGATATATCTACAATGAGCAGTTCTTC.